One sample yielded the 21 T cell receptor beta chains listed below, sequenced in a study of blood T cell repertoires in COVID-19. Assay: immunoSEQ multiplex PCR; the TCRdb copy retains only in-frame clones and omits some. The table shows about 270,000 clones, with roughly 85% occurring only once. Specimen: peripheral blood. Receptors were obtained from a woman in her 50s who had recovered from COVID-19.

This clone was seen only once. This chain links TRBV12-3 or TRBV12-4 with TRBJ2-7, with D tentatively TRBD2 (6 bases). This CDR3 is 13 amino acids long. The V gene lost 6 bases and the J gene lost 4 bases, with 13 bases spanning the gap. DNA for the CDR3: TGTGCCAGCAGACCCGGAGGGAGGTACGAGCAGTACTTC. It translates to CASRPGGRYEQYF.

This clone was seen more than once but under ten times. The CDR3 region has the DNA TGTGCCAGCAGCGATGACGGAGCGCCTAGCTATGGCTACACCTTC. Its protein is CASSDDGAPSYGYTF. The rearrangement uses TRBV7-9 and TRBJ1-2; D is uncertain. The germline CDR1 and CDR2 sequences are SEHNR and FQNEAQ (reference sequence). This CDR3 has 15 residues. The V end lost 5 bases, the J end lost 4 bases, and 17 bases lay between the germline ends. Full variable domain (outside the CDR3, taken from reference TRBV7-9 and TRBJ1-2): DTGVSQNPRHKITKRGQNVTFRCDPISEHNRLYWYRQTLGQGPEFLTYFQNEAQLEKSRLLSDRFSAERPKGSFSTLEIQRTEQGDSAMYLCASSDDGAPSYGYTFGSGTRLTVV.

CDR3 DNA sequence: TGTGCCAGCAGCCCTTGGGGCAGGGATCAGCCCCAGCATTTT. Protein: CASSPWGRDQPQHF. This sequence joins TRBV5-8 and TRBJ1-5, with D perhaps TRBD1 (5 bases). V dropped 4 bases and J dropped 5 bases, with 13 bases sitting between them. The CDR3 extends over 14 amino acids. The germline CDR1 and CDR2 sequences are SGHTS and YDEGEE.

The CDR3 reads CASSMSGTGYNEQFF. CDR3 DNA: TGTGCCAGTAGTATGAGCGGGACGGGGTACAATGAGCAGTTCTTC. The chain links TRBV19 to TRBJ2-1, with 7 nucleotides matching TRBD2. Germline V gives CDR1 LNHDA, CDR2 SQIVND (reference sequence). J was trimmed by 4 bases and V by 3 bases; bases with no gene match: 6. The CDR3 runs 15 residues.

The chain is built from TRBV5-6 and TRBJ2-1; 12 bases map to TRBD2. V was clipped by 5 bases and J by 4 bases; unmatched bases: 7. Germline CDR1 reads SGHDT; CDR2 reads YYEEEE. There are 16 residues in the CDR3. The CDR3 region has the DNA TGTGCCAGCAGTCATCTAGCGGGAGGGTATTACAATGAGCAGTTCTTC. This encodes CASSHLAGGYYNEQFF.

The rearrangement joins TRBV27 to TRBJ1-2; a possible D gene is TRBD1 (5 bases). V dropped 4 bases and J dropped 5 bases, with 20 bases sitting between them. CDR3 size: 16 residues. The germline V gene encodes CDR1 MNHEY and CDR2 SMNVEV (reference sequence). CDR3 sequence (DNA): TGTGCCAGCAGTTCCGCCAAAATAACAGGAGGGTATGGCTACACCTTC. This encodes CASSSAKITGGYGYTF.

This clone was found once. V is TRBV4-1 and J is TRBJ2-4; the D is unclear. This CDR3 is 14 amino acids long. Germline V gene sequence: CDR1 MGHRA, CDR2 YSYEKL. The germline V and J ends were trimmed by 1 base and 0 bases, with 4 bases remaining between them. The CDR3 here is CASSQVLAKNIQYF. For the CDR3, the DNA is TGCGCCAGCAGCCAAGTACTAGCCAAAAACATTCAGTACTTC.

A word on this clone: Other DNA variants within this sample encode the same CDR3. The V call is TRBV6-5, the J call TRBJ2-7; 8 positions agree with TRBD1. V was clipped by 0 bases and J by 4 bases; unmatched bases: 5. Germline loops: CDR1 MNHEY, CDR2 SVGAGI. CDR3 length: 15 amino acids. In DNA, the CDR3 is TGTGCCAGCAGTTACTCTCCCAGGGGGCCTTACGAGCAGTACTTC. Translation gives CASSYSPRGPYEQYF.

This clone occurred once. The chain joins TRBV7-3 to TRBJ1-3; tentative D call: TRBD1 (6 bases). The CDR3 is 15 residues long. Germline CDR1 SGHTA, CDR2 FQGTGA. V lost 5 bases to trimming and J lost 0 bases, with 11 bases between them. The CDR3 bases are TGTGCCAGCAGCCAAACAGGGAGCTCTGGAAACACCATATATTTT. Translation gives CASSQTGSSGNTIYF.

The V and J genes are TRBV4-2 and TRBJ1-2; no firm D call. The CDR3 extends over 11 amino acids. Germline CDR1 and CDR2: LGHNA and YNFKEQ. V was clipped by 3 bases and J by 6 bases, with 5 bases between them. The CDR3 nucleotides are TGTGCCAGCAGCCACCGAGATGGCTACACCTTC. Translated: CASSHRDGYTF.

The chain is built from TRBV28 and TRBJ2-7; TRBD1 matches at 7 bases. The CDR3 length is 14 residues. From germline, CDR1 is MDHEN and CDR2 SYDVKM. V trimming: 8 bases; J trimming: 3 bases; junction bases outside the gene matches: 10. The CDR3 DNA reads TGTGCCAGCCACCGACAGGGCCGTAACTACGAGCAGTACTTC. Translated, it gives CASHRQGRNYEQYF.

The rearrangement uses TRBV5-6 and TRBJ2-5, with 9 bases lining up with TRBD1. From germline, CDR1 is SGHDT and CDR2 YYEEEE. The CDR3 runs to 14 residues. J gave up 3 bases and V 4 bases, and 4 bases lay outside the gene matches. In DNA, the CDR3 is TGTGCCAGCAGCCAGGGACAGGGAAAAGAGACCCAGTACTTC. Protein product: CASSQGQGKETQYF. The entire variable domain, with the rest obtained from reference TRBV5-6 and TRBJ2-5, is as follows: DAGVTQSPTHLIKTRGQQVTLRCSPKSGHDTVSWYQQALGQGPQFIFQYYEEEERQRGNFPDRFSGHQFPNYSSELNVNALLLGDSALYLCASSQGQGKETQYFGPGTRLLVL.

This clone was recorded a few times. The chain carries TRBV6-5 and TRBJ2-2; D remains ambiguous. The V gene's germline CDR1 is MNHEY and CDR2 SVGAGI. V was shortened by 5 bases and J by 7 bases, with 8 bases between the two germline ends. This CDR3 region has 12 residues. CDR3 sequence reads: CASSRDYGELFF. In nucleotides, the CDR3 is TGTGCCAGCAGTAGAGATTACGGGGAGCTGTTTTTT.

V usage is TRBV9 and J usage is TRBJ2-4, with TRBD2 matching 9 bases. Germline V CDR1 and CDR2: SGDLS, YYNGEE. V lost 7 bases and J lost 7; bases outside the gene matches: 3. This CDR3 has 12 residues. CDR3 sequence reads: CASSGLANIQYF. The CDR3 coding sequence is TGTGCCAGCTCCGGACTAGCGAACATTCAGTACTTC.

This chain uses TRBV7-8 with TRBJ2-7, with 16 nucleotides matching TRBD2. Per the germline V gene, CDR1 is SGHVS and CDR2 is FQNEAQ. V lost 2 bases, J lost 3 bases, and 7 bases stayed unmatched. This CDR3 is built from 18 residues. Written as DNA, the CDR3 is TGTGCCAGCAGCTTATCCGGGACTAGCGGGAGGGCACGCTACGAGCAGTACTTC. Residues: CASSLSGTSGRARYEQYF.

This chain uses TRBV2 with TRBJ1-5; no clear D. There are 14 residues in the CDR3. Germline CDR1 and CDR2: SNHLY and FYNNEI. The V gene lost 6 bases and the J gene lost 0 bases, with 9 bases spanning the gap. CDR3 region: CASSADYSNQPQHF. DNA of the CDR3: TGTGCCAGCAGCGCGGATTATAGCAATCAGCCCCAGCATTTT.

The chain recombines TRBV28 with TRBJ2-5; TRBD2 aligns across 16 bases. V shed 6 bases and J 5 bases; nucleotides not matched to a gene: 12. This CDR3 comprises 18 residues. Germline CDR1 reads MDHEN; CDR2 reads SYDVKM. In nucleotides, the CDR3 is TGTGCCAGCAGGGACCGCGGGACTAGCGGGAGGGCCAGGGAGACCCAGTACTTC. It specifies CASRDRGTSGRARETQYF.

Here the CDR3 DNA reads TGTGCCAGCAGTTACGAAGAATCTACGGCGGAGCATTTT. It is translated as CASSYEESTAEHF. The chain recombines TRBV6-2 or TRBV6-3 with TRBJ1-5; no firm D call. Germline V gene lookup returns CDR1 MNHEY and CDR2 SVGEGT. This CDR3 is 13 amino acids long. V was trimmed by 2 bases and J by 14 bases, leaving 16 bases between them.

The rearrangement links TRBV4-3 to TRBJ2-2, with TRBD2 matching 14 bases. Germline-derived CDR1 and CDR2 are LGHNA and YSLEER. V was clipped by 4 bases and J by 0 bases; unmatched bases: 7. The CDR3 extends over 19 amino acids. This CDR3 reads CASSRFPGLAGANTGELFF. CDR3 sequence (DNA): TGCGCCAGCAGCCGCTTCCCGGGACTAGCGGGAGCGAACACCGGGGAGCTGTTTTTT.

Only a few counts were recorded for this clone. CDR3 DNA: TGCGCCAGCAGCTTGGAAGGGGATCTCTACACCTTC. This gives the protein CASSLEGDLYTF. This chain connects TRBV5-1 to TRBJ1-2; a possible D gene is TRBD1 (5 bases). V lost 0 bases, J lost 10 bases, and 10 bases lay in between. CDR3 size: 12 residues. CDR1 is SGHRS and CDR2 is YFSETQ in the germline V gene. Full variable domain (remainder filled in from reference TRBV5-1 and TRBJ1-2): KAGVTQTPRYLIKTRGQQVTLSCSPISGHRSVSWYQQTPGQGLQFLFEYFSETQRNKGNFPGRFSGRQFSNSRSEMNVSTLELGDSALYLCASSLEGDLYTFGSGTRLTVV.

The CDR3 nucleotides read TGTGCCAGCAGGTCCCTGACACGGAACTATGGCTACACCTTC. It yields the protein CASRSLTRNYGYTF. The chain is built from TRBV28 and TRBJ1-2; no reliable D call. Germline values: CDR1 MDHEN, CDR2 SYDVKM. The CDR3 covers 14 residues. V shed 6 bases and J shed 2 bases, with 13 bases lying between them.